These 22 T cell receptor beta chains share one sample of origin, sequenced in a study of blood T cell repertoires in COVID-19. TCRdb's table, derived via immunoSEQ multiplex PCR, lists solely in-frame clones and lacks some. Among 200,000 to 300,000 clones, more than 75% were seen once, and the ten largest hold about 2.7%. Input material: PBMCs or T cells enriched from blood (not recorded which). The receptors were gathered from a woman between 18 and 29 years old who had recovered from COVID-19.

The CDR3: CASSQAPGQGYEQYF. CDR3 bases: TGCGCCAGCAGCCAAGCTCCGGGACAGGGCTACGAGCAGTACTTC. V gene TRBV4-1 combines with J gene TRBJ2-7, with TRBD1 matching 9 bases. The germline gives CDR1 MGHRA, CDR2 YSYEKL. This CDR3 has 15 amino acids. The V segment lost 1 base and the J segment 3 bases; nucleotides outside the gene matches: 4.

The genes are TRBV30 and TRBJ1-5; D unclear. CDR1 and CDR2 (germline): GTSNPN, SVGIG (reference sequence). The V end was cut by 2 bases, the J end by 6 bases, with 11 bases between. The CDR3 has 13 residues. The CDR3: CAWSTGLGQPQHF. The CDR3 nucleotides read TGTGCCTGGAGTACGGGGTTGGGTCAGCCCCAGCATTTT.

The J gene is TRBJ1-1, the V gene TRBV14; 9 nucleotides align to TRBD1. CDR3 length: 17 amino acids. The germline V gene encodes CDR1 SGHDN and CDR2 FVKESK. The ends lost 1 base at V and 4 bases at J; junction bases unmatched: 10. The CDR3 protein is CASSQGFPGQGVTEAFF. CDR3 DNA: TGTGCCAGCAGCCAAGGGTTTCCGGGACAGGGTGTCACTGAAGCTTTCTTT.

The chain is built from TRBV4-3 and TRBJ2-7, with TRBD2 matching 11 bases. From germline, CDR1 is LGHNA and CDR2 YSLEER. V shed 0 bases and J 0 bases; nucleotides not matched to a gene: 4. The CDR3 spans 17 residues. The CDR3 nucleotides read TGCGCCAGCAGCCAAGAACTAGCGGGGGTAATCTCCTACGAGCAGTACTTC. Translation: CASSQELAGVISYEQYF.

J is TRBJ2-5 and V is TRBV29-1; weak D call: TRBD2 (7 bases). The CDR3 consists of 13 residues. Germline CDR1 SQVTM, CDR2 ANQGSEA. V shed 7 bases and J shed 3 bases, with 15 bases lying between them. The CDR3 DNA reads as TGCAGCGGGGGGGGCAGGGCGAAAGAGACCCAGTACTTC. It translates to CSGGGRAKETQYF.

This clone was seen a few times. The chain is built from TRBV30 and TRBJ2-7, with a tentative D call TRBD1 (5 bases). Germline values: CDR1 GTSNPN, CDR2 SVGIG (reference sequence). V dropped 1 base and J dropped 2 bases, with 15 bases sitting between them. The CDR3 sequence is 15 residues long. As DNA, the CDR3 is TGTGCCTGGAGTGGACCACAGGTGTGGGCCTACGAGCAGTACTTC. This sequence encodes CAWSGPQVWAYEQYF.

The chain combines TRBV7-9 with TRBJ2-5; D possibly corresponds to TRBD1 (5 bases). Germline V CDR1 and CDR2: SEHNR, FQNEAQ (reference sequence). The ends were cut back, 4 bases at V and 2 bases at J, with 8 bases in the middle. The CDR3 runs to 13 residues. DNA for the CDR3: TGTGCCAGCAGCTCAGGGAATCAAGAGACCCAGTACTTC. It translates to CASSSGNQETQYF.

The J gene is TRBJ1-1, the V gene TRBV30; TRBD1 aligns across 7 bases. CDR3 length: 12 amino acids. Per germline, CDR1 GTSNPN and CDR2 SVGIG (reference sequence). J gave up 4 bases and V 4 bases, and 3 bases lay outside the gene matches. The CDR3 spells CAWTPGGTEAFF. The CDR3 DNA reads as TGTGCCTGGACTCCAGGGGGCACTGAAGCTTTCTTT.

This sequence joins TRBV7-2 and TRBJ1-2; D is ambiguous. With 1 base removed from V and 4 bases from J, the gap between germline ends came to 13 bases. Germline-derived CDR1 and CDR2 are SGHTA and FQGNSA. CDR3 length equals 15 residues. CDR3 bases: TGTGCCAGCAGCTTAGGGCAGTTGACTCTCTATGGCTACACCTTC. As protein: CASSLGQLTLYGYTF.

The chain has TRBV10-2 and TRBJ2-1; tentative D call: TRBD1 (5 bases). The germline V and J ends were trimmed by 2 bases and 8 bases, with 10 bases remaining between them. The CDR3 covers 13 residues. The germline CDR1 and CDR2 sequences are WSHSY and SAAADI. In DNA, the CDR3 is TGCGCCAGCAGTGAGCAGGGAATCCATGAGCAGTTCTTC. Translating gives CASSEQGIHEQFF.

The V gene is TRBV4-1, the J gene TRBJ1-4; D is possibly TRBD1 (5 bases). CDR3 length: 16 amino acids. The V gene lost 3 bases and the J gene lost 4 bases, with 15 bases spanning the gap. Looked up from germline, CDR1 is MGHRA and CDR2 is YSYEKL. The CDR3, as DNA: TGCGCCAGCAGCCAGAGCGGGGCGGCCTTTAATGAAAAACTGTTTTTT. Residues: CASSQSGAAFNEKLFF.

The chain combines TRBV6-5 with TRBJ1-2, with D maybe TRBD1 (5 bases). There are 13 residues in the CDR3. Looked up from germline, CDR1 is MNHEY and CDR2 is SVGAGI. Trimming cost V 0 bases and J 9 bases, with 11 bases left between them. DNA for the CDR3: TGTGCCAGCAGTTACTCAACAGGACGAAGCTACACCTTC. Protein: CASSYSTGRSYTF.

The rearrangement joins TRBV10-3 to TRBJ2-3; the match to TRBD2 covers 7 bases. After removal of 0 bases from V and 1 base from J, the junction contained 7 bases not matched to a gene. The CDR3 covers 17 residues. In germline, CDR1 is ENHRY, CDR2 SYGVKD. The CDR3 nucleotides are TGTGCCATCAGTGAGTCGAATAGCGGGCCTCGCACAGATACGCAGTATTTT. Its protein is CAISESNSGPRTDTQYF.

This clone appeared once. The CDR3 DNA sequence: TGTGCCAGCAGCTTGCTAGGGCAGGGTAATGGCTACACCTTC. Protein product: CASSLLGQGNGYTF. This chain uses TRBV5-6 with TRBJ1-2; D might be TRBD1 (5 bases). This CDR3 is built from 14 residues. CDR1 and CDR2 (germline): SGHDT, YYEEEE. Trimming stripped 1 base from V and 6 bases from J, with 13 bases between.

The rearrangement links TRBV7-9 to TRBJ1-4, with D possibly TRBD1 on 5 matching bases. The germline CDR1 and CDR2 sequences are SEHNR and FQNEAQ (reference sequence). The V and J ends lost 3 bases and 2 bases respectively, with 10 bases between them. This CDR3 contains 15 residues. The CDR3 is CASSFSGFTNEKLFF. CDR3 in DNA: TGTGCCAGCAGCTTTTCAGGGTTCACTAATGAAAAACTGTTTTTT. The whole variable domain, filled in from reference TRBV7-9 and TRBJ1-4, reads DTGVSQNPRHKITKRGQNVTFRCDPISEHNRLYWYRQTLGQGPEFLTYFQNEAQLEKSRLLSDRFSAERPKGSFSTLEIQRTEQGDSAMYLCASSFSGFTNEKLFFGSGTQLSVL.

V gene TRBV7-2 combines with J gene TRBJ1-5; 7 nucleotides agree with TRBD1. The CDR3 has 13 residues. The trim removed 6 bases at V and 4 bases at J, leaving 3 bases unmatched. In germline, CDR1 is SGHTA, CDR2 FQGNSA. The CDR3 DNA is TGTGCCAGCAGTTCCAGGGGGAATCAGCCCCAGCATTTT. Translation: CASSSRGNQPQHF.

V is TRBV6-5 and J is TRBJ2-1; perhaps TRBD1 as D (6 bases). In germline, CDR1 is MNHEY, CDR2 SVGAGI. V shed 6 bases and J shed 9 bases, with 15 bases lying between them. The CDR3 consists of 13 residues. For the CDR3, the DNA is TGTGCCAGCAGCCCCTCCGGGGACACTGAGCAGTTCTTC. Protein: CASSPSGDTEQFF.

The rearrangement uses TRBV5-4 and TRBJ2-5; 8 bases line up with TRBD2. Germline lookup yields CDR1 SGHNT and CDR2 YYREEE (reference sequence). The J segment lost 2 bases and the V segment lost 0 bases, leaving 6 bases of the junction unmatched. This CDR3 is 16 amino acids long. CDR3 region: CASSLVGSGEQETQYF. The CDR3 DNA is TGTGCCAGCAGCTTGGTGGGTAGCGGGGAACAAGAGACCCAGTACTTC.

The chain uses TRBV28 and TRBJ1-5, with TRBD1 identical over 10 bases. V dropped 2 bases and J dropped 2; count of bases not matched to a gene: 21. Per germline, CDR1 MDHEN and CDR2 SYDVKM. The CDR3 consists of 22 residues. The CDR3: CASSLTIRGKTDRGQGNQPQHF. The CDR3 coding sequence is TGTGCCAGCAGTTTAACAATCCGCGGCAAAACCGACAGGGGGCAAGGCAATCAGCCCCAGCATTTT.

The gene calls are TRBV6-5 and TRBJ2-3, with 7 positions matching TRBD2. Germline-derived CDR1 and CDR2 are MNHEY and SVGAGI. With V trimmed by 5 bases and J by 3 bases, 8 bases remained unmatched. The CDR3 runs 15 residues. The CDR3: CASSPLAGLTDTQYF. The CDR3 DNA reads TGTGCCAGCAGTCCCTTAGCGGGTCTGACAGATACGCAGTATTTT.

The chain combines TRBV5-1 with TRBJ1-1; 9 bases are a match to TRBD1. The CDR3 length is 16 residues. V lost 3 bases and J lost 1; bases outside the gene matches: 7. CDR1 SGHRS and CDR2 YFSETQ come from the germline V gene. CDR3 nucleotide sequence: TGCGCCAGCAGCTCCGGACAGGGGATATCGAACACTGAAGCTTTCTTT. Its translation: CASSSGQGISNTEAFF.

This clone has a single count. The chain uses TRBV10-1 and TRBJ2-1; TRBD2 matches at 7 bases. Germline V CDR1 and CDR2: WNHNN, SYGVQD (reference sequence). The V segment lost 8 bases and the J segment 3 bases; nucleotides outside the gene matches: 7. The CDR3 covers 14 residues. The CDR3 here is CASAESGDYNEQFF. For the CDR3, the DNA is TGCGCCAGCGCTGAAAGCGGGGACTACAATGAGCAGTTCTTC.